This T cell receptor beta chain was recovered during a study of CDR3 diversity in severe acne. Germline CDR1 is KGHDR and CDR2 is SFDVKD. V dropped 2 bases and J dropped 11 bases, with 8 bases sitting between them. CDR3 length: 11 amino acids. From the PCR reads, TCRdb called clonotypes with MiXCR, one entry per CDR3 protein. The sample holds about 97,000 distinct CDR3 sequences, 45% to 60% seen once. The sequence came from a male donor with acne. The chain joins TRBV24-1 to TRBJ1-2, with D possibly matching TRBD1 (5 bases). Sequencing used blood. The CDR3 coding sequence is TGTGCCACCAGTGATTCGACAGCTTACACCTTC. Its translation is CATSDSTAYTF.